The clone carrying this T cell receptor (beta chain) is medium-sized within its sample. The authors used about 600 ng of bulk tumor genomic DNA per sample as template. Several biopsies were spaced far apart within each primary tumor and obtained as surgery took place. Their non-small cell lung cancer was newly diagnosed and untreated, and the patients underwent curative surgery. This record comes from a study of immune heterogeneity within non-small cell lung tumors. Germline lookup yields CDR1 LGHNT and CDR2 FRNRAP. The CDR3 has 13 residues. Trimming pared 3 bases from V and 5 bases from J, leaving 10 bases between. Multiplex PCR relied on 32 V and 13 J primers to amplify TCR beta CDR3. In TCRdb, the multiplex PCR reads were re-called with MiXCR into one record per CDR3 protein. The sample lists about 4,800 distinct CDR3 sequences, about 34% occurring once.

The receptor was derived from a woman in her forties or fifties with non-small cell lung cancer. The sample consisted of lung tumor tissue. This chain connects TRBV12-5 to TRBJ2-5, with D unresolved. For the CDR3, the DNA is TGTGCTAGTGGTTTATTTCCGGAGGAGACCCAGTACTTC. Translating it yields CASGLFPEETQYF.